This TCR beta chain appears in the sequencing data of a study of beta chain features in type 1 diabetes. Study as a whole: There was similarity between patients and healthy donors in age, gender and cell yields.

Study results and limitations: Moderately but significantly shorter TCRB CDR3s were found in Type 1 diabetes patients in all four CD4+ subsets.

The length of the CDR3 is 17 residues. The trim removed 1 base at V and 1 base at J, leaving 7 bases unmatched. Per the germline V gene, CDR1 is SGHTA and CDR2 is FQGNSA. About this clone: What it binds is not known.

Expressed TCRB transcripts were sequenced, since all the RNA that had been isolated was reverse transcribed. Profiling relied on immunoSEQ multiplex PCR, and the TCRdb table lists in-frame clones only, not all of them. This table holds about 370,000 clones, about 10% found once. The J gene is TRBJ2-3, the V gene TRBV7-2, with TRBD2 matching over 8 bases. What was sequenced was central memory CD4+ T cells from blood. The source is a man aged 25-45 years with type 1 diabetes. The CDR3 is CASSLGLELAGTDTQYF. The CDR3 DNA is TGTGCCAGCAGCTTAGGGTTGGAACTAGCGGGCACAGATACGCAGTATTTT.